The present T cell receptor beta chain was sequenced within a study of T cells in Graves' hyperthyroidism and ophthalmopathy. TCR beta CDR3 regions were amplified from RNA. The HTBI primer set was used in a first-round RT-PCR of the TCR CDR3. MiXCR, run by TCRdb on the multiplex PCR reads, gives a single entry per CDR3 protein. This sample carries about 640,000 distinct CDR3 sequences, approximately 15% of them seen once, and the ten largest clones take roughly an eighth. The CDR3 extends over 15 amino acids. In germline, CDR1 is SQVTM, CDR2 ANQGSEA. Trimming removed 7 bases at V and 5 bases at J, with 21 bases between. Note on this clonotype: Its antigen is not identified.

Study-wide findings and caveats: Blood also contained most expanded thyroid clonotypes above 0.001.

The TCR sequence derives from a woman aged 50 to 60 with Graves' ophthalmopathy. The rearrangement joins TRBV29-1 to TRBJ2-1; D might be TRBD1 or TRBD2, each matching 6 bases. Sequencing used blood. The CDR3 loop reads CSAGGGGRAHNEQFF. CDR3 coding DNA: TGCAGCGCCGGAGGGGGTGGGAGAGCCCACAATGAGCAGTTCTTC.